Given below is one TCR beta chain in context. V was shortened by 4 bases and J by 8 bases, with 14 bases between the two germline ends. The CDR3 runs to 13 residues. Germline lookup yields CDR1 MNHEY and CDR2 SVGAGI. The data belong to a study of blood T cell repertoires in COVID-19. Study summary: Sources were T cells, B-cell-depleted T cells, or PBMCs; the material itself was cDNA or gDNA.

The authors' processing: Reference gene primer amplification gave estimated nucleated cell counts. Produced via immunoSEQ multiplex PCR; TCRdb's table is partial and in-frame only. V and J calls and clone size are given by that table; D and trimming were obtained from the DNA. This table has under 45,000 clones, more than 80% appearing once. The sample taken for sequencing was peripheral blood. The chain is built from TRBV6-5 and TRBJ1-2; D gene unclear. This clonotype originated in a man aged 60 to 69 with active or convalescent COVID-19. The CDR3 loop reads CASSFGGNGGYTF. The CDR3 DNA follows: TGTGCCAGCAGTTTCGGCGGGAATGGAGGCTACACCTTC.